These T cell receptor beta chains were read from a single sample in a study of T cells in Graves' hyperthyroidism and ophthalmopathy. TCRdb ran MiXCR on the multiplex PCR reads and lists one entry per CDR3 protein. The sample has about 590,000 distinct CDR3 sequences; approximately 14% are singletons. The sample consisted of blood. These receptors were collected from a woman between 25 and 40 years old with Graves' hyperthyroidism. CDR3s include the opening cysteine and the closing phenylalanine or tryptophan. D genes are given only for firm matches. A clone size is listed for some rows: how often the clone was seen (once, few, many), or a class if it is expanded.

D gene	clone size	V gene	J gene	CDR3 protein	CDR3 DNA
-	few	TRBV5-4	TRBJ2-3	CASSGPDSRGADTQYF	TGTGCCAGCAGCGGCCCGGACTCACGAGGTGCAGATACGCAGTATTTT
-	many	TRBV29-1	TRBJ2-7	CSVEDVGPPYEQYF	TGCAGCGTTGAAGATGTGGGGCCCCCCTACGAGCAGTACTTC
-	many	TRBV27	TRBJ2-3	CASTLFPPQPGDTQYF	TGTGCCAGCACCCTGTTTCCCCCCCAGCCGGGAGATACGCAGTATTTT
-	many	TRBV10-3	TRBJ2-7	CAISESGQGEQYF	TGTGCCATCAGTGAGTCAGGGCAGGGCGAGCAGTACTTC
-	few	TRBV19	TRBJ2-3	CATNKGTTDTQYF	TGTGCCACTAACAAGGGAACCACAGATACGCAGTATTTT
TRBD2	many	TRBV7-2	TRBJ2-1	CASSFSLGTGTSGRKEQFF	TGTGCCAGCAGCTTTAGTTTGGGCACCGGGACTAGCGGGAGAAAGGAGCAGTTCTTC
TRBD2	-	TRBV7-6	TRBJ2-2	CASSFFGLAGDLNTGELFF	TGTGCCAGCAGCTTTTTTGGATTAGCGGGAGATCTGAACACCGGGGAGCTGTTTTTT
-	-	TRBV11-3	TRBJ2-3	CASSQFRDGFYTQYF	TGTGCCAGCAGCCAGTTTCGGGACGGTTTCTATACGCAGTATTTT
TRBD1	few	TRBV30	TRBJ1-2	CAWDNRGPVYGYTF	TGTGCCTGGGATAACAGGGGGCCCGTCTATGGCTACACCTTC
-	-	TRBV27	TRBJ2-2	CASSQRPGELFF	TGTGCCAGCAGTCAAAGGCCCGGGGAGCTGTTTTTT
-	few	TRBV6-1	TRBJ2-3	CASALLTDTQYF	TGTGCCAGCGCCCTCCTCACAGATACGCAGTATTTT
-	many	TRBV4-3	TRBJ2-4	CASSQDRDEGIQYF	TGCGCCAGCAGCCAAGACAGGGATGAGGGCATTCAGTACTTC
TRBD2	many	TRBV5-1	TRBJ2-7	CASSRAGGPVSYEQYF	TGCGCCAGCAGTAGGGCGGGAGGGCCGGTCTCCTACGAGCAGTACTTC
-	many	TRBV7-9	TRBJ2-7	CASSLVGGGAYEQYF	TGTGCCAGCAGCTTAGTAGGCGGAGGGGCCTACGAGCAGTACTTC
TRBD2	many	TRBV6-5	TRBJ2-7	CASSLAGTSVSEQYF	TGTGCCAGCAGTTTGGCCGGGACTAGCGTTTCCGAGCAGTACTTC
TRBD2	many	TRBV7-8	TRBJ2-3	CASSIGTSGLTDTQYF	TGTGCCAGCAGCATAGGGACTAGCGGGCTCACAGATACGCAGTATTTT
-	many	TRBV27	TRBJ2-7	CASSLLPTYEQYF	TGTGCCAGCAGTTTACTTCCGACCTACGAGCAGTACTTC
TRBD1	few	TRBV20-1	TRBJ1-5	CSATGQGGNQPQHF	TGCAGTGCTACAGGACAGGGAGGCAATCAGCCCCAGCATTTT
-	many	TRBV28	TRBJ2-3	CATLAVTDTQYF	TGTGCCACCTTGGCAGTCACAGATACGCAGTATTTT
-	many	TRBV11-2	TRBJ1-2	CASSLSGGGGYTF	TGTGCCAGCAGCTTGAGCGGGGGTGGTGGCTACACCTTC
TRBD2	many	TRBV20-1	TRBJ2-3	CSARDSGRSPDTQYF	TGCAGTGCTAGAGATAGCGGGAGAAGCCCAGATACGCAGTATTTT
-	-	TRBV19	TRBJ2-7	CASSPGGGVYEQYF	TGTGCCAGTAGTCCCGGAGGAGGGGTATACGAGCAGTACTTC
TRBD2	-	TRBV20-1	TRBJ2-1	CSARRGLAEYNEQFF	TGCAGTGCTAGGAGGGGACTAGCGGAGTACAATGAGCAGTTCTTC
TRBD2	few	TRBV4-3	TRBJ2-5	CASSLARGTSETQYF	TGCGCCAGCAGCCTCGCTCGGGGGACTAGCGAGACCCAGTACTTC
TRBD1	many	TRBV5-1	TRBJ2-2	CASSLVGQGPGELFF	TGCGCCAGCAGCTTGGTGGGACAGGGTCCCGGGGAGCTGTTTTTT
-	-	TRBV25-1	TRBJ2-2	CASSEWGTSNTGELFF	TGTGCCAGCAGTGAATGGGGGACTTCGAACACCGGGGAGCTGTTTTTT
TRBD1	many	TRBV28	TRBJ1-2	CASSLWSGGLYGYTF	TGTGCCAGCAGTTTATGGTCAGGGGGGCTCTATGGCTACACCTTC
-	once	TRBV19	TRBJ2-6	CASTPGLTTSSGANVLTF	TGTGCCAGTACCCCCGGGCTAACTACAAGCTCTGGGGCCAACGTCCTGACTTTC
-	many	TRBV10-3	TRBJ2-7	CAISALRGTGVLKYEQYF	TGTGCCATCAGTGCTCTGAGGGGAACGGGGGTGCTTAAGTACGAGCAGTACTTC
TRBD1	once	TRBV19	TRBJ2-1	CASRDRDFRNEQFF	TGTGCCAGCCGGGACAGGGATTTTAGGAATGAGCAGTTCTTC
-	few	TRBV29-1	TRBJ2-3	CSVVGPGTDTQYF	TGCAGCGTTGTGGGCCCGGGGACAGATACGCAGTATTTT
TRBD2	many	TRBV18	TRBJ2-1	CASSPSAGGAYNEQFF	TGTGCCAGCTCACCATCGGCGGGAGGGGCTTACAATGAGCAGTTCTTC